A selection of T cell receptor beta chains follows, all from one sample in a study of vaccination and CD4 T cells after COVID-19. Their antigens remain unidentified. TCRdb passed the PCR reads through MiXCR, listing each CDR3 protein once. Of some 14,000 distinct CDR3 sequences listed, 51% are singletons. Sequenced sample: CD4+ T cells from blood, cultured in vitro. Receptors originate from a human donor who had recovered from COVID-19. CDR3s include the opening cysteine and the closing phenylalanine or tryptophan. A D gene is named only where the DNA matches it firmly. Clone size is given for some rows only: seen once, a few or many times, or a class if the clone is expanded.

TRBJ1-2	TRBD1	NA	TRBV20-1	CSAYRGRGHGYTF	TGCAGTGCTTACAGGGGAAGGGGTCATGGCTACACCTTC
TRBJ2-3	NA	NA	TRBV2	CASSEARGDTQYF	TGTGCCAGCAGTGAAGCAAGGGGTGATACGCAGTATTTT
TRBJ2-7	NA	NA	TRBV28	CASTSPVLYEQYF	TGTGCCAGCACCTCTCCGGTTCTCTACGAGCAGTACTTC
TRBJ2-3	TRBD2	few	TRBV6-1	CATGGIGGGRGDTQYF	TGTGCCACAGGAGGAATAGGAGGCGGGAGGGGAGATACGCAGTATTTT
TRBJ2-7	NA	NA	TRBV11-2	CASSFDQAGGYEQYF	TGTGCCAGCAGCTTCGATCAGGCAGGGGGGTACGAGCAGTACTTC
TRBJ2-7	NA	NA	TRBV20-1	CSALTTPGFWQYF	TGCAGTGCTTTAACCACCCCTGGTTTTTGGCAGTACTTC
TRBJ2-1	NA	few	TRBV6-5	CASSSQSSSYNEQFF	TGTGCCAGCAGTTCCCAGTCGAGCTCCTACAATGAGCAGTTCTTC
TRBJ2-5	NA	NA	TRBV7-2	CASSENQEVQETQYF	TGTGCCAGCAGCGAGAACCAAGAAGTTCAAGAGACCCAGTACTTC
TRBJ1-3	NA	once	TRBV5-4	CASSPGPFSGNTIYF	TGTGCCAGCAGCCCTGGACCGTTCTCTGGAAACACCATATATTTT
TRBJ1-2	TRBD1	NA	TRBV2	CASSDLGQYYGYTF	TGTGCCAGCAGTGACCTGGGACAGTACTATGGCTACACCTTC
TRBJ2-7	NA	NA	TRBV2	CASSRDNGRSYEQYF	TGTGCCAGCAGCCGGGACAACGGACGAAGCTACGAGCAGTACTTC
TRBJ1-5	NA	NA	TRBV12-3/TRBV12-4	CASSLAGKGPSPQHF	TGTGCCAGCAGTTTAGCAGGCAAAGGTCCTTCGCCCCAGCATTTT
TRBJ2-3	NA	few	TRBV24-1	CATSDRAGAGNLDTQYF	TGTGCCACCAGTGACCGGGCCGGGGCAGGGAATCTAGATACGCAGTATTTT
TRBJ2-3	NA	NA	TRBV7-3	CASSSGGTDTQYF	TGTGCCAGCAGCTCTGGGGGGACAGATACGCAGTATTTT
TRBJ2-3	TRBD1	NA	TRBV5-1	CASTWTGADTQYF	TGCGCCAGTACGTGGACAGGGGCAGATACGCAGTATTTT
TRBJ2-5	NA	NA	TRBV7-2	CASSPQGGGGQETQYF	TGTGCCAGCAGCCCCCAGGGGGGCGGTGGGCAAGAGACCCAGTACTTC
TRBJ2-3	TRBD1	NA	TRBV6-1	CASSEEGTGGTDTQYF	TGTGCCAGCAGTGAAGAGGGGACAGGGGGAACAGATACGCAGTATTTT
TRBJ2-3	NA	NA	TRBV20-1	CSARRVLGTDTQYF	TGCAGTGCTAGGAGGGTTTTGGGCACAGATACGCAGTATTTT
TRBJ2-7	TRBD1	NA	TRBV2	CASSPGPGTGGREQYF	TGTGCCAGCAGTCCGGGACCTGGGACAGGAGGGCGAGAGCAGTACTTC
TRBJ2-5	TRBD1	NA	TRBV30	CAWSELPTGGQETQYF	TGTGCCTGGAGTGAGCTCCCGACAGGGGGTCAAGAGACCCAGTACTTC
TRBJ1-2	NA	few	TRBV7-2	CASSAGRNYGYTF	TGTGCCAGCAGCGCGGGACGGAACTATGGCTACACCTTC
TRBJ2-7	TRBD1	NA	TRBV9	CASSVFTGGFYEQYF	TGTGCCAGCAGCGTATTTACAGGGGGCTTCTACGAGCAGTACTTC
TRBJ1-3	NA	NA	TRBV9	CASSVEAGVDTIYF	TGTGCCAGCAGCGTAGAGGCAGGGGTGGACACCATATATTTT
TRBJ2-1	TRBD1	NA	TRBV19	CASSKWIPGQGANEQFF	TGTGCCAGTAGTAAATGGATACCGGGACAGGGGGCCAATGAGCAGTTCTTC
TRBJ2-7	NA	NA	TRBV18	CASSTTRTEPYEQYF	TGTGCCAGCTCAACCACCAGGACGGAGCCCTACGAGCAGTACTTC
TRBJ2-7	NA	few	TRBV19	CASMEGTGDYEQYF	TGTGCCAGTATGGAGGGGACGGGCGACTACGAGCAGTACTTC
TRBJ2-1	TRBD2	NA	TRBV7-7	CASSPQLAGAGYNEQFF	TGTGCTAGCAGCCCCCAACTAGCGGGAGCTGGTTACAATGAGCAGTTCTTC
TRBJ2-6	NA	NA	TRBV2	CASSEGRIGANVLTF	TGTGCCAGCAGCGAGGGTCGAATCGGGGCCAACGTCCTGACTTTC
TRBJ2-5	NA	NA	TRBV7-9	CASTPTPGGQETQYF	TGTGCCAGCACCCCAACCCCCGGAGGGCAAGAGACCCAGTACTTC
TRBJ2-7	TRBD1	NA	TRBV5-4	CASSGTGLGYEQYF	TGTGCCAGCAGCGGGACAGGGCTAGGCTACGAGCAGTACTTC
TRBJ2-3	TRBD2	few	TRBV10-1	CASSEVAGGPYTQYF	TGCGCCAGCAGTGAGGTAGCGGGAGGGCCTTATACGCAGTATTTT
TRBJ2-5	TRBD2	NA	TRBV19	CASWGGRYGETQYF	TGTGCCTCATGGGGCGGGAGATATGGGGAGACCCAGTACTTC
TRBJ2-7	TRBD2	few	TRBV27	CASRTAGSAYEQYF	TGTGCCAGCAGGACAGCGGGATCGGCTTACGAGCAGTACTTC
TRBJ2-7	TRBD1	NA	TRBV6-5	CASSYLQGENEQYF	TGTGCCAGCAGTTACCTCCAGGGGGAGAACGAGCAGTACTTC
TRBJ2-7	TRBD1	NA	TRBV27	CASRGTGSHEQYF	TGTGCCAGCAGGGGGACAGGGTCCCACGAGCAGTACTTC
TRBJ2-7	TRBD2	few	TRBV4-2	CASSQGGLAGAYEQYF	TGTGCCAGCAGCCAAGGGGGCTTGGCGGGAGCCTACGAGCAGTACTTC
TRBJ2-1	TRBD2	NA	TRBV7-9	CASSWPPIYGTRKGEQFF	TGTGCCAGCAGCTGGCCGCCCATTTACGGGACTAGAAAAGGTGAGCAGTTCTTC
TRBJ1-2	NA	NA	TRBV6-1	CASSEATGTLYGYTF	TGTGCCAGCAGTGAAGCAACCGGGACACTATATGGCTACACCTTC
TRBJ2-3	NA	NA	TRBV4-3	CASSQGHRDTQYF	TGCGCCAGCAGCCAAGGCCACAGAGATACGCAGTATTTT
TRBJ2-3	NA	NA	TRBV6-1	CASRDTTDTQYF	TGTGCCAGCAGGGACACTACAGATACGCAGTATTTT
TRBJ2-7	NA	NA	TRBV6-1	CASGRGGESPYEQYF	TGTGCCAGCGGGCGTGGGGGAGAGAGCCCCTACGAGCAGTACTTC
TRBJ2-1	TRBD2	NA	TRBV6-1	CASSKGTSGSNEQFF	TGTGCCAGCAGCAAGGGGACTAGCGGGAGCAATGAGCAGTTCTTC
TRBJ1-1	NA	NA	TRBV20-1	CSARDSMNTEAFF	TGCAGTGCTAGGGATAGCATGAACACTGAAGCTTTCTTT
TRBJ2-1	TRBD1	NA	TRBV24-1	CATRDRVDHEQFF	TGTGCCACCCGGGACAGGGTTGACCATGAGCAGTTCTTC
TRBJ2-7	TRBD2	NA	TRBV20-1	CSATIAGGRGYEQYF	TGCAGTGCTACCATAGCGGGAGGGCGTGGGTACGAGCAGTACTTC
TRBJ2-1	NA	few	TRBV9	CASSVASRYNEQFF	TGTGCCAGCAGCGTAGCAAGTCGCTACAATGAGCAGTTCTTC
TRBJ2-5	TRBD2	NA	TRBV19	CASSLKRENFIRETQYF	TGTGCCAGTAGTCTTAAGCGGGAGAACTTCATCCGGGAGACCCAGTACTTC
TRBJ1-4	NA	NA	TRBV30	CAWSRGEKLFF	TGTGCCTGGAGCCGCGGGGAAAAACTGTTTTTT
TRBJ2-3	NA	NA	TRBV15	CATSRGGDADTQYF	TGTGCCACCAGCAGAGGGGGAGACGCAGATACGCAGTATTTT
TRBJ1-1	NA	NA	TRBV27	CASSLYRNTEAFF	TGTGCCAGCAGTTTATACAGGAACACTGAAGCTTTCTTT
TRBJ2-3	NA	NA	TRBV11-1	CASSRTGAGSTDTQYF	TGTGCCAGCAGCCGGACAGGAGCGGGATCCACAGATACGCAGTATTTT
TRBJ2-1	NA	few	TRBV25-1	CASSEAGDGEQFF	TGTGCCAGCAGTGAAGCTGGGGATGGTGAGCAGTTCTTC
TRBJ1-6	TRBD1	NA	TRBV12-3/TRBV12-4	CASSPLTGGKDSPLHF	TGTGCCAGCAGCCCTTTGACAGGGGGAAAGGATTCACCCCTCCACTTT
TRBJ2-5	NA	few	TRBV7-9	CASSLGSRETQYF	TGTGCCAGCAGCCTCGGGAGTCGAGAGACCCAGTACTTC
TRBJ2-1	NA	few	TRBV6-5	CASSYSAQYNEQFF	TGTGCCAGCAGTTACTCGGCGCAGTACAATGAGCAGTTCTTC
TRBJ1-5	NA	NA	TRBV20-1	CSARTWGQPQHF	TGCAGTGCGAGAACCTGGGGACAGCCCCAGCATTTT
TRBJ2-5	NA	NA	TRBV4-1	CASSQPYRGGEGETQYF	TGCGCCAGCAGCCAGCCCTATCGGGGTGGTGAAGGAGAGACCCAGTACTTC
TRBJ1-2	NA	few	TRBV6-2/TRBV6-3	CASKKGWDGYTF	TGTGCCAGCAAAAAGGGATGGGATGGCTACACCTTC
TRBJ1-3	NA	NA	TRBV6-5	CASSYASGNTIYF	TGTGCCAGCAGTTACGCCTCTGGAAACACCATATATTTT
TRBJ1-2	NA	once	TRBV2	CASTPAGGLYGYTF	TGTGCCAGCACGCCTGCCGGGGGACTCTATGGCTACACCTTC